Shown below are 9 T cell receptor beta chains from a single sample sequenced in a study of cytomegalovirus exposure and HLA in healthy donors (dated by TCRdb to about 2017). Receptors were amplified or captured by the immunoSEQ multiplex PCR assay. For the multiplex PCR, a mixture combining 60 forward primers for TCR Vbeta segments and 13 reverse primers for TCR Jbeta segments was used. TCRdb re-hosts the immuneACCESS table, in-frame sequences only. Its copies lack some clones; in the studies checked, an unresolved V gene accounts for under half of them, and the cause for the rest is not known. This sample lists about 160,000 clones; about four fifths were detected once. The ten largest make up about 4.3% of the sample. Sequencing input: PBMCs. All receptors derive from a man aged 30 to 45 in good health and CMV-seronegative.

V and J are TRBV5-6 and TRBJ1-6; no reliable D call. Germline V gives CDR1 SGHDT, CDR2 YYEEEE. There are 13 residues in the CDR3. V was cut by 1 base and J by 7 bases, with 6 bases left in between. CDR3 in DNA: TGTGCCAGCAGCTTGTCGTCCAATTCACCCCTCCACTTT. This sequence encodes CASSLSSNSPLHF.

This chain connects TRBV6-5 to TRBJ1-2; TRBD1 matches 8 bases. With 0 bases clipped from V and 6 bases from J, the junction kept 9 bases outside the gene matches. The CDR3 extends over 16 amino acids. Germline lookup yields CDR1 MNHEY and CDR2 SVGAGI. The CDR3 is CASSYSQAGGGNGYTF. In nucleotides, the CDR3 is TGTGCCAGCAGTTACTCGCAGGCAGGGGGCGGGAATGGCTACACCTTC.

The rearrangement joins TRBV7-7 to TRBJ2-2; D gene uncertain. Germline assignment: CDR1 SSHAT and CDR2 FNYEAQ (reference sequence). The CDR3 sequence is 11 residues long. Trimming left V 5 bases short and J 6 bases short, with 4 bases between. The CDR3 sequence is CASSGAGELFF. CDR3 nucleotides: TGTGCCAGCAGCGGAGCCGGGGAGCTGTTTTTT.

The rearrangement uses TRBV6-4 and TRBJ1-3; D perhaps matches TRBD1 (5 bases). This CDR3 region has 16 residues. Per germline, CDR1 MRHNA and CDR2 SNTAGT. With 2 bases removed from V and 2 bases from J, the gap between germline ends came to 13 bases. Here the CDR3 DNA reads TGTGCCAGCAGTGACACCGTTCCAGGGACTGGAAACACCATATATTTT. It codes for CASSDTVPGTGNTIYF.

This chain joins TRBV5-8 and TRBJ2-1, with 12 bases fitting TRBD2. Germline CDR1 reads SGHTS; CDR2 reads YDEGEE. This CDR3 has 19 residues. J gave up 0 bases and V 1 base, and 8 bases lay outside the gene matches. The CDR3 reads CASSLTALAGGSSYNEQFF. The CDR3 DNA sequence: TGTGCCAGCAGCTTGACGGCGCTAGCGGGGGGGAGCTCCTACAATGAGCAGTTCTTC.

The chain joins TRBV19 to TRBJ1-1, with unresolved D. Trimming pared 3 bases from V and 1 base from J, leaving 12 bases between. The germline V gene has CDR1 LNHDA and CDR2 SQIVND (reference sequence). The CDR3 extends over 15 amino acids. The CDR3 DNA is TGTGCCAGTAGTATTTGGCACCCAGGGAACACTGAAGCTTTCTTT. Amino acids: CASSIWHPGNTEAFF.

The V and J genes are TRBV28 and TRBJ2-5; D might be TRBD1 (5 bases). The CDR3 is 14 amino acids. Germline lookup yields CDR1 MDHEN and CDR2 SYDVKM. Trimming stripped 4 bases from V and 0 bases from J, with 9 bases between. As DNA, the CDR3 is TGTGCCAGCAGTTCCTCAGGGTACCAAGAGACCCAGTACTTC. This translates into CASSSSGYQETQYF.

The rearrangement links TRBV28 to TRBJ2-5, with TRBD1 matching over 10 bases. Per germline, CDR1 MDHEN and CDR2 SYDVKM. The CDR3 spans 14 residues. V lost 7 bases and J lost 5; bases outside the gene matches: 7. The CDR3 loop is CASNPDRGRETQYF. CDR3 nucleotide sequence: TGTGCCAGCAATCCTGACAGGGGGCGGGAGACCCAGTACTTC.

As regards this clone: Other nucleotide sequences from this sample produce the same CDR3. The DNA for the CDR3 is TGTGCCAGCAGCTTAGGGCAATACCAAGAGACCCAGTACTTC. This encodes CASSLGQYQETQYF. The V and J genes are TRBV7-9 and TRBJ2-5; D gene unclear. This CDR3 is built from 14 residues. Germline V lookup: CDR1 SEHNR, CDR2 FQNEAQ (reference sequence). Deletions cut 1 base from V and 0 bases from J, with 6 bases between. Together with reference TRBV7-9 and TRBJ2-5, the CDR3 gives the full variable domain: DTGVSQNPRHKITKRGQNVTFRCDPISEHNRLYWYRQTLGQGPEFLTYFQNEAQLEKSRLLSDRFSAERPKGSFSTLEIQRTEQGDSAMYLCASSLGQYQETQYFGPGTRLLVL.